This T cell receptor (beta chain) derives from a study of CD8 T cells in ankylosing spondylitis. TCRdb ran MiXCR on the 5' RACE reads and lists one entry per CDR3 protein. The profile covers approximately 300,000 distinct CDR3 sequences, with over 15% appearing a single time and roughly 8.3% taken by the ten largest. This clonotype came up a few times. Its antigen is unidentified. Germline V gene data show CDR1 as SQVTM and CDR2 as ANQGSEA. The CDR3 spans 14 residues. Between the trimmed V and J ends, which lost 1 base and 2 bases, there was a span of 11 bases. General study results and limits: In synovial fluid and blood from reactive arthritis, some motif variants were previously reported. Within ankylosing spondylitis blood, a TCR beta motif made up of several highly homologous variants appeared to be characteristic.

This receptor was taken from a male donor with ankylosing spondylitis or in good health (not recorded which). The sequencing sample was made of blood, either unsorted or a sorted T cell fraction (not recorded which). This chain joins TRBV29-1 and TRBJ1-1; unclear D gene. CDR3 nucleotides: TGCAGCGTTGAAGCTTTGGAAAAAAACACTGAAGCTTTCTTT. It encodes CSVEALEKNTEAFF.